This T cell receptor (beta chain) was sequenced in a study of blood T cell repertoires in COVID-19. Sequencing was performed with immunoSEQ multiplex PCR; in TCRdb, only in-frame clones are kept and a portion is missing. The repertoire holds tens of thousands of clones, with around 86% as singletons. This CDR3 spans 11 amino acids. V gave up 3 bases and J gave up 4 bases, with 3 bases separating them. This TCR came from a man aged 60-69 years with acute or convalescent COVID-19. Material: peripheral blood. The chain couples TRBV12-3 or TRBV12-4 to TRBJ1-2; no clear D. DNA of the CDR3: TGTGCCAGCAGTTTTCTCTATGGCTACACCTTC. Its translation: CASSFLYGYTF.